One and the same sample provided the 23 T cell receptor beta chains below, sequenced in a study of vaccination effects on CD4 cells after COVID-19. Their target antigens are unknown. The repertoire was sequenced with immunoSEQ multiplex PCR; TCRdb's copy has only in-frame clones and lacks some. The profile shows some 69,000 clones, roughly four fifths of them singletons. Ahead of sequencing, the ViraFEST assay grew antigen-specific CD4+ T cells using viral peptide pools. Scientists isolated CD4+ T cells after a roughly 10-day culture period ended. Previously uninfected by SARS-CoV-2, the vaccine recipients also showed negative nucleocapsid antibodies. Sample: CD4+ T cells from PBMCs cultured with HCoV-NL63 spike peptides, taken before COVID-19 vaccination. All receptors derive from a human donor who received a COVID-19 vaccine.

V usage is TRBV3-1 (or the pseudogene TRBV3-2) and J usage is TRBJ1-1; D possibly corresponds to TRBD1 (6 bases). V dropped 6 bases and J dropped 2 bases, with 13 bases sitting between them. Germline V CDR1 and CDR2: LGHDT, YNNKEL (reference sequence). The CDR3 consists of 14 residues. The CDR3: CASRWGGQNTEAFF. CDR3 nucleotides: TGTGCCAGCAGGTGGGGGGGACAAAACACTGAAGCTTTCTTT.

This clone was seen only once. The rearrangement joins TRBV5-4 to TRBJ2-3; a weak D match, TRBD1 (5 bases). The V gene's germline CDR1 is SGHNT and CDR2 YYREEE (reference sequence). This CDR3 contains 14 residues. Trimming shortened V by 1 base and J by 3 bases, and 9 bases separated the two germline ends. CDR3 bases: TGTGCCAGCAGCTTGAAGGGGTCAACAGATACGCAGTATTTT. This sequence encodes CASSLKGSTDTQYF.

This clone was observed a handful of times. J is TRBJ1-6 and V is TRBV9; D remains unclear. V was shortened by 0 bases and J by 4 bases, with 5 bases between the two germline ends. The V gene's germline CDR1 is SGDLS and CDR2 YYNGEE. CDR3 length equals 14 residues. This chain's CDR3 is CASSVDSYNSPLHF. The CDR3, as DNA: TGTGCCAGCAGCGTAGACAGTTATAATTCACCCCTCCACTTT. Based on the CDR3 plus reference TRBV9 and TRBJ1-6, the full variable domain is DSGVTQTPKHLITATGQRVTLRCSPRSGDLSVYWYQQSLDQGLQFLIQYYNGEERAKGNILERFSAQQFPDLHSELNLSSLELGDSALYFCASSVDSYNSPLHFGNGTRLTVT.

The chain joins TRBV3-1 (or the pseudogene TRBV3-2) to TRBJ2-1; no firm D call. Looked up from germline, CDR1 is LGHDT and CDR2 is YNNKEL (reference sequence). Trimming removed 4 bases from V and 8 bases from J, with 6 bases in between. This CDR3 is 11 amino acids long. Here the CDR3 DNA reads TGTGCCAGCAGCCTCGGTTATGAGCAGTTCTTC. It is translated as CASSLGYEQFF.

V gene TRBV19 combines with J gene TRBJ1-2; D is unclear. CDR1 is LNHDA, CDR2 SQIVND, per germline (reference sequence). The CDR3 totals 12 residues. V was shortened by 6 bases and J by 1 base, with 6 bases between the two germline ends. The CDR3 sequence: CASRRGNYGYTF. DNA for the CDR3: TGTGCCAGTAGGCGGGGTAACTATGGCTACACCTTC.

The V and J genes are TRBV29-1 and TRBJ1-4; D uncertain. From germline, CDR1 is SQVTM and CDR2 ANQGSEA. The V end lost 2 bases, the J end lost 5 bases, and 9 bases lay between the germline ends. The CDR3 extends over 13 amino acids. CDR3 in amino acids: CSVEWGSNEKLFF. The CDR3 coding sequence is TGCAGCGTTGAATGGGGTTCGAATGAAAAACTGTTTTTT.

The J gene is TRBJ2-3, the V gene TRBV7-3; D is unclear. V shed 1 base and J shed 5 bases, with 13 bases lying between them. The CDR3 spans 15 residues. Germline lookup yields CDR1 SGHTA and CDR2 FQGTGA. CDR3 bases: TGTGCCAGCAGCTTAAGTTCCAGTGTAGTAGATACGCAGTATTTT. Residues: CASSLSSSVVDTQYF.

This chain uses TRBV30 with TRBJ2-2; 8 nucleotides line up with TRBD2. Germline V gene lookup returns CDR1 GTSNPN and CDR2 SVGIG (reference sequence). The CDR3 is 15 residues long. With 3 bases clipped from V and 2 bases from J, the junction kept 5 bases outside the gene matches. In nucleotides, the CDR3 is TGTGCCTGGAGCCGCGGGGGGCCAAACACCGGGGAGCTGTTTTTT. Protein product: CAWSRGGPNTGELFF.

The CDR3 nucleotides read TGTGCCAGCAGTAGGACAGGGTCCAATCAGCCCCAGCATTTT. This codes for CASSRTGSNQPQHF. The J gene is TRBJ1-5, the V gene TRBV6-6; 8 nucleotides align to TRBD1. V shed 5 bases and J 3 bases; nucleotides not matched to a gene: 3. The CDR3 has 14 amino acids. Germline V gene data show CDR1 as MNHNY and CDR2 as SVGAGI (reference sequence).

This CDR3 reads CASSWKPGQGPLSPNTGELFF. The CDR3 nucleotides read TGCGCCAGCAGCTGGAAACCGGGACAGGGTCCGTTAAGCCCGAACACCGGGGAGCTGTTTTTT. V usage is TRBV5-1 and J usage is TRBJ2-2; 9 nucleotides align to TRBD1. V trimming: 3 bases; J trimming: 0 bases; junction bases outside the gene matches: 18. There are 21 residues in the CDR3. Germline V CDR1 and CDR2: SGHRS, YFSETQ.

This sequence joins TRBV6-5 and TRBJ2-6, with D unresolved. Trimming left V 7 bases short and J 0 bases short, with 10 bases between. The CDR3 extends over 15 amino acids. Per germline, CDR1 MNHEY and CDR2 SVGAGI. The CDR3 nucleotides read TGTGCCAGCACCCCAGCCCACTCTGGGGCCAACGTCCTGACTTTC. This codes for CASTPAHSGANVLTF.

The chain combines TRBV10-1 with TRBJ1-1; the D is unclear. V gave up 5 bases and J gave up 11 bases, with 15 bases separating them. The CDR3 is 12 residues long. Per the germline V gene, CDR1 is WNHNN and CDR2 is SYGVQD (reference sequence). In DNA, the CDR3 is TGCGCCAGCAGTTATGACGGGCGCTTGGCTTTCTTT. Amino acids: CASSYDGRLAFF.

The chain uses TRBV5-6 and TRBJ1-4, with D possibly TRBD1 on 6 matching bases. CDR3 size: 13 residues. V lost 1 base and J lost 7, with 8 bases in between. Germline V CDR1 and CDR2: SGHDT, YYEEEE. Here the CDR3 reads CASSLTGTEKLFF. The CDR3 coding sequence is TGTGCCAGCAGCTTGACAGGGACTGAAAAACTGTTTTTT.

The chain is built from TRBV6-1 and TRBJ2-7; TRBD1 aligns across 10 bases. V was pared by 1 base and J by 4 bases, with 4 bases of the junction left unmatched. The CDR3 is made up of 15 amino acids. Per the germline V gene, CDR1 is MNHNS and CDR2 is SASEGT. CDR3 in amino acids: CASSEGQGAFYEQYV. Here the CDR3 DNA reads TGTGCCAGCAGTGAAGGACAGGGGGCGTTTTACGAGCAGTACGTC.

CDR3 loop: CASSQPGMNTEAFF. As DNA, the CDR3 is TGTGCCAGCAGCCAACCGGGTATGAACACTGAAGCTTTCTTT. This sequence joins TRBV14 and TRBJ1-1; no definite D call. The ends were cut back, 2 bases at V and 0 bases at J, with 7 bases in the middle. CDR3 length equals 14 residues. Germline CDR1 reads SGHDN; CDR2 reads FVKESK.

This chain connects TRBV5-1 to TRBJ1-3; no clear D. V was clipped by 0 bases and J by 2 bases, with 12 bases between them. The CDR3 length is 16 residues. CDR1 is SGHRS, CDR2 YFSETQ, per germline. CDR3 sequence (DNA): TGCGCCAGCAGCTTGGCGTGGGGTTCCCCTGGAAACACCATATATTTT. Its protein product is CASSLAWGSPGNTIYF.

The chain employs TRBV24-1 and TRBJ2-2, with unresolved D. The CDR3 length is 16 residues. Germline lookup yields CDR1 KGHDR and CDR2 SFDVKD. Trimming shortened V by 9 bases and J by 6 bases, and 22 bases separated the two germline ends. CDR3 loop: CATSPPGLTRPGELFF. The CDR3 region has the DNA TGTGCCACCTCTCCCCCAGGCCTCACCCGCCCCGGGGAGCTGTTTTTT.

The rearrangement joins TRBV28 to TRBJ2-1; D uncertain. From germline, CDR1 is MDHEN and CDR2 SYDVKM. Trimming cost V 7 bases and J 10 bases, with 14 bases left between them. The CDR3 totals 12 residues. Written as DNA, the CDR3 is TGTGCCAGCACCGGCCCCGTCAGAGAGCAGTTCTTC. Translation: CASTGPVREQFF.

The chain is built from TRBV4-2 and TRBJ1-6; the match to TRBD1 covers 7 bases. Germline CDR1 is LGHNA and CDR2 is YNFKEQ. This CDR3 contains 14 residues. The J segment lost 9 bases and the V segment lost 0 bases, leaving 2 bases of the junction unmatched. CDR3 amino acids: CASSQDEGASPLHF. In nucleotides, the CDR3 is TGTGCCAGCAGCCAAGATGAGGGGGCTTCACCCCTCCACTTT.

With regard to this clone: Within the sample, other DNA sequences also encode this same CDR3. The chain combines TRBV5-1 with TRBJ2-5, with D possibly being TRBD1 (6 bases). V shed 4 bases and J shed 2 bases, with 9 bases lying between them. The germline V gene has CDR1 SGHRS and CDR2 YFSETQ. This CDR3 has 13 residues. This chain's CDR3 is CASSPGQQETQYF. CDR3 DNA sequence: TGCGCCAGCAGCCCTGGACAGCAAGAGACCCAGTACTTC.

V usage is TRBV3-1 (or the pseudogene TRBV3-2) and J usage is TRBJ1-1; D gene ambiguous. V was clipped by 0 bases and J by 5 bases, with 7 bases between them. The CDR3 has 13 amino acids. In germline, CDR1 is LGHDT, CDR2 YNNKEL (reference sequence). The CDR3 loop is CASSQDRRTEAFF. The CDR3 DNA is TGTGCCAGCAGCCAAGATCGGAGGACTGAAGCTTTCTTT.

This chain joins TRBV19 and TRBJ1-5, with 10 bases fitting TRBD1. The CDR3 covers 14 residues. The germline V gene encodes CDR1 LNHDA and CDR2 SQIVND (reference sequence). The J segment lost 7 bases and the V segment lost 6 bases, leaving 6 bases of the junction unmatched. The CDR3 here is CASRGQGNTQPQHF. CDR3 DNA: TGTGCCAGTAGGGGACAGGGGAATACACAGCCCCAGCATTTT. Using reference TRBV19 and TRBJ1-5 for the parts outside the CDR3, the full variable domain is DGGITQSPKYLFRKEGQNVTLSCEQNLNHDAMYWYRQDPGQGLRLIYYSQIVNDFQKGDIAEGYSVSREKKESFPLTVTSAQKNPTAFYLCASRGQGNTQPQHFGDGTRLSIL.

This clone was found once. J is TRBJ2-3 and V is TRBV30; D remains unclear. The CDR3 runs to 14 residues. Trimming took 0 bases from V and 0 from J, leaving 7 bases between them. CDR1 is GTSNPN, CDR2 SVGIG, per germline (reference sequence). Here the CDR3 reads CAWSVQASTDTQYF. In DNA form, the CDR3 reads TGTGCCTGGAGTGTACAAGCTAGCACAGATACGCAGTATTTT.